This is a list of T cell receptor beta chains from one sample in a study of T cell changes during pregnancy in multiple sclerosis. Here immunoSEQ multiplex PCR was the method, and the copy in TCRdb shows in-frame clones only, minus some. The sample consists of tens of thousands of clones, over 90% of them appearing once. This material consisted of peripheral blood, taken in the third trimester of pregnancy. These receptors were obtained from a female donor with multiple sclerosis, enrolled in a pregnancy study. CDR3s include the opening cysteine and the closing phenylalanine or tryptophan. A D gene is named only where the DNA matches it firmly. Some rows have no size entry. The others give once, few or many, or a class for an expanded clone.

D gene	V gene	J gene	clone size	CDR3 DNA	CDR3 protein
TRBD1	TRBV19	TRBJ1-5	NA	TGTGCCAGTAGTTCAACAGGGGGCTGGAACCAGCCCCAGCATTTT	CASSSTGGWNQPQHF
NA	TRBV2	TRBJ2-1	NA	TGTGCCAGCAGTGTTCTGACTAGCTCCTACAATGAGCAGTTCTTC	CASSVLTSSYNEQFF
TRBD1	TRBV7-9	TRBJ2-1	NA	TGTGCCAGCAGCTTAATACAGGGGCGGAATGAGCAGTTCTTC	CASSLIQGRNEQFF
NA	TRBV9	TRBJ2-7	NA	TGTGCCAGCAGCGTAGGGGGCCCCTCCTACGAGCAGTACTTC	CASSVGGPSYEQYF
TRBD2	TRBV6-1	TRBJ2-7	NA	TGTGCCAGCATGGGGACTAGCGGGAAAGCGCAGTACTTC	CASMGTSGKAQYF
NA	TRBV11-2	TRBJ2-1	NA	TGTGCCAGCAGCTCGCCCCGTAGGGAGAGGAACAATGAGCAGTTCTTC	CASSSPRRERNNEQFF
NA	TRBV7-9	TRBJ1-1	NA	TGTGCCAGCAGCCGTAGCCCGAACACTGAAGCTTTCTTT	CASSRSPNTEAFF
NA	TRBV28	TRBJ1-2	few	TGTGCCAGCAGTTTAGCCCAGGGTCACTATGGCTACACCTTC	CASSLAQGHYGYTF
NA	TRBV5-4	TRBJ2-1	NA	TGTGCCAGCAGCTTAGGGGGACCCAGCTCCTACAATGAGCAGTTCTTC	CASSLGGPSSYNEQFF
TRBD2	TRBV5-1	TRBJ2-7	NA	TGCGCCAGCAGCTTACTAGCGGGAGCGGGGGAGCAGTACTTC	CASSLLAGAGEQYF
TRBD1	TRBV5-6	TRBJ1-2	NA	TGTGCCAGCAGCCACAGGGGAGGAGATGGCTACACCTTC	CASSHRGGDGYTF
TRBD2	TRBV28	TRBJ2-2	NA	TGTGCCAGCAGTTTATTCGACCTAGCTAGCGGACCCGGGGAGCTGTTTTTT	CASSLFDLASGPGELFF
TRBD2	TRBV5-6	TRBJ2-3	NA	TGTGCCAGCAGCTTGCATGCGGGAGGGTCTAGCACAGATACGCAGTATTTT	CASSLHAGGSSTDTQYF
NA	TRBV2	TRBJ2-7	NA	TGTGCCAGCAGGCGGACAGATCGGCTCTACGAGCAGTACTTC	CASRRTDRLYEQYF
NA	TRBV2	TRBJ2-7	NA	TGTGCCAGCAGTGAATCGTGGGAGGAGGCCTACGAGCAGTACTTC	CASSESWEEAYEQYF
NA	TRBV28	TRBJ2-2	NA	TGTGCCAGCAGTTTACCCCCCTCTACGTGGGCTACGAACACCGGGGAGCTGTTTTTT	CASSLPPSTWATNTGELFF
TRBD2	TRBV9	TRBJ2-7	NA	TGTGCCAGCAGCGTCGGTAGCGGGAGGTTCGACGAGCAGTACTTC	CASSVGSGRFDEQYF
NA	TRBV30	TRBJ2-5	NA	TGTGCCTGGACCAGGGCCAGCGAGACCCAGTACTTC	CAWTRASETQYF
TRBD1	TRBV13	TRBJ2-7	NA	TGTGCCAGCAGCTTCAGGGGGCGCCGGAACGAGCAGTACTTC	CASSFRGRRNEQYF
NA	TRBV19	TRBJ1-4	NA	TGTGCCAGTAGTATTTTCACGGAACTGTTTTTT	CASSIFTELFF
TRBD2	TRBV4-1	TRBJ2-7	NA	TGCGCCAGCAGCCAAGTGGCGGGAGGCCCGCAGTACTTC	CASSQVAGGPQYF
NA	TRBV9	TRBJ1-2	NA	TGTGCCAGCAGCGTAGGCCAGGCAGCTAACTATGGCTACACCTTC	CASSVGQAANYGYTF
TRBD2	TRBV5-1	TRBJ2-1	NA	TGCGCCAGCAGCTTTCTAGCGGGCATCTACAATGAGCAGTTCTTC	CASSFLAGIYNEQFF
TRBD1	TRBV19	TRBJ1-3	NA	TGTGCCACCGGTAACGGACAGGGGGCAGGAGGAAACACCATATATTTT	CATGNGQGAGGNTIYF
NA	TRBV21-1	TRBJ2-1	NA	TGTGCCAGCAGCAAAAAAGGGACTGGGCTGAATGAGCAGTTCTTC	CASSKKGTGLNEQFF
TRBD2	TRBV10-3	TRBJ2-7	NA	TGTGCCATCAGTCATACCAGCGGGGGGCTCGAGCAGTACTTC	CAISHTSGGLEQYF
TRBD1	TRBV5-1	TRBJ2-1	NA	TGCGCCAGCAGCTTAAGGGACAGTTCCTACAATGAGCAGTTCTTC	CASSLRDSSYNEQFF
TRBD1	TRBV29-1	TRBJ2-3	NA	TGCAGCGTTGAAGCACGGGACAGGGGGCGGAGCGGTCGATTCACAGATACGCAGTATTTT	CSVEARDRGRSGRFTDTQYF
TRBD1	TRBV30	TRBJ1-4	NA	TGTGCCTGGACTAGGACAGGGGAGGTTGAAAAACTGTTTTTT	CAWTRTGEVEKLFF
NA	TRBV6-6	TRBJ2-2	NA	TGTGCCAGCAGTTACGGCTCAGTCGCCGGGGAGCTGTTTTTT	CASSYGSVAGELFF
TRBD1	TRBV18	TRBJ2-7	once	TGTGCCAGCTCACCAGGGACAGGTGGCGACGAGCAGTACTTC	CASSPGTGGDEQYF
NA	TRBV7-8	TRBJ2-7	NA	TGTGCCAGCAGCCCTATCGAGACCCGGCGGGAGCAGTACTTC	CASSPIETRREQYF
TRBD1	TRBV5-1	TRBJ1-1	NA	TGCGCCAGCAGCTTGGGACAGGGGACGAAGACTGAAGCTTTCTTT	CASSLGQGTKTEAFF
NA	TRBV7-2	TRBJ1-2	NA	TGTGCCAGCAGCTTAGTAAGGACAGATTCTTTCTATGGCTACACCTTC	CASSLVRTDSFYGYTF
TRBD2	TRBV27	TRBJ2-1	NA	TGTGCCAGCAGAGGACTAGCGGGAAAGGATGAGCAGTTCTTC	CASRGLAGKDEQFF
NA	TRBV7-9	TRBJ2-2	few	TGTGCCAGCAGCCCCGTATTGCGGGACACCGGGGAGCTGTTTTTT	CASSPVLRDTGELFF
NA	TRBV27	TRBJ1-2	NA	TGTGCCAGCAGTTTAGTTCGTCGGGATGGCCTTTATGGCTACACCTTC	CASSLVRRDGLYGYTF
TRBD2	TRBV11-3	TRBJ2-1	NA	TGTGCCAGCAGCTTAGGCGGGAGATCCTACAATGAGCAGTTCTTC	CASSLGGRSYNEQFF
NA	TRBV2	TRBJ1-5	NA	TGTGCCAGCAGTCGAGGGGGACAGCCCCAGCATTTT	CASSRGGQPQHF
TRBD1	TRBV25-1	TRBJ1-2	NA	TGTGCCAGCAGGGGAGGTACTACCGGGACAGCCAACTATGGCTACACCTTC	CASRGGTTGTANYGYTF
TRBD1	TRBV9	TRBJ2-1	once	TGTGCCAGCAGCGTAGGGACAACAGGGGGATACAATGAGCAGTTCTTC	CASSVGTTGGYNEQFF
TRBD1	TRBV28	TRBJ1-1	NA	TGTGCCAGCAGTTTCGGAAACAGGGGGCCTGAACACTTGAACACTGAAGCTTTCTTT	CASSFGNRGPEHLNTEAFF
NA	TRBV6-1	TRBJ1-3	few	TGTGCCAGCAGATCAGGAAACACCATATATTTT	CASRSGNTIYF
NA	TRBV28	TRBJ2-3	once	TGTGCCAGCAGTCTCAGCGTCCCCACCACAGATACGCAGTATTTT	CASSLSVPTTDTQYF
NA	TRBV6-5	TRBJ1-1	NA	TGTGCCAGCAGGGAGGGGACCACTGAAGCTTTCTTT	CASREGTTEAFF
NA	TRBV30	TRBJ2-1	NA	TGTGCCTGGAGCGGGACTGTCGACAATGAGCAGTTCTTC	CAWSGTVDNEQFF
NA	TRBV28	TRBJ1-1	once	TGTGCCAGCAGTTTATACACCGCGAACACTGAAGCTTTCTTT	CASSLYTANTEAFF